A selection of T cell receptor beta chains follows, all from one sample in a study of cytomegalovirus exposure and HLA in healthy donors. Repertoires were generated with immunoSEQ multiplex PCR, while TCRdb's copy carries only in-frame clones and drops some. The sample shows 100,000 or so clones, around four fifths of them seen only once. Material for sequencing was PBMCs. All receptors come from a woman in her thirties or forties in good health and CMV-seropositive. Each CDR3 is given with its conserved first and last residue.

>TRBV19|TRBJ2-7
CASSIALSRTSGVYEQYF
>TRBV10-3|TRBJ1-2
CAISNFRTFYGYTF
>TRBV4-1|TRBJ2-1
CASSQVRRQGFGNEQFF
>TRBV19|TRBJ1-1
CASSRSPPMNTEAFF
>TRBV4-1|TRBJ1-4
CASSQGIAGLEKLFF
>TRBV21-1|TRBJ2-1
CASSKVPTYNEQFF
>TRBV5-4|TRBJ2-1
CASSLGYSGKQFF
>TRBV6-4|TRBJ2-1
CASSTGDYNEQFF
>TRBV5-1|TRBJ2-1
CASSVGRASGGGEQFF
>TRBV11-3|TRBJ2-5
CASSLSRGFGETQYF
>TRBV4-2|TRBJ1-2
CASSQGTHSNNYGYTF
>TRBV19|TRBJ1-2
CASSGSGGSGGYTF
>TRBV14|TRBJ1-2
CASSRMTEGGGYTF
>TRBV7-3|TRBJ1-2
CASSKTVNYGYTF
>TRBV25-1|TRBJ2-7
CASSESEGPYEQYF
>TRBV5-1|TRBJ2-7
CASSLNLQGTASSYEQYF
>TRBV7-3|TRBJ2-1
CASSVRDSANEQFF
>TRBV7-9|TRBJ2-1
CASSHGGARGYNEQFF
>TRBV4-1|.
CASSYRLGFRYEQYF
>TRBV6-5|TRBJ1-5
CASSRLRDSTMHF
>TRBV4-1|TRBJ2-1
CASSQDRRRDNEQFF
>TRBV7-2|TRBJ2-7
CASSSQGTGAYEQYF
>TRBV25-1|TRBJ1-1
CASSERVTGGFMTEAFF
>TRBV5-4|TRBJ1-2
CASSSGTGFTGYTF
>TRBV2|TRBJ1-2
CASRRDSNYGYTF
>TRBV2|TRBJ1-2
CASSAPVTVNYGYTF
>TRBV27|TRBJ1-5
CASSLTGGNQPQHF
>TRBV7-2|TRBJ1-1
CASSLRGGTEAFF
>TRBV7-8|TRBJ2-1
CASSLEQGVAGGEYNEQFF
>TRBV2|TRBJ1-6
CASSEDTYNSPLHF
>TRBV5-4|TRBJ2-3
CASSPRGLTDTQYF
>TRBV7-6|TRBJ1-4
CASSLEFAGTNEKLFF
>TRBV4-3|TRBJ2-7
CASSQDPGTAYEQYF
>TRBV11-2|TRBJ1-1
CASSASGNTEAFF
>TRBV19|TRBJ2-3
CASRRDTFTDTQYF
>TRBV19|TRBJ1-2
CASHPSGANYGYTF
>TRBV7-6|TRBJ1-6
CASSLYRGLEAPLHF
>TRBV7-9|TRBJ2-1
CASSLYRENEQFF
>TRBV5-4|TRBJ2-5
CASSPTAGTGVTETQYF
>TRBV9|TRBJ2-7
CASSRQGIAYEQYF
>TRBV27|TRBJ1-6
CASGSSYNSPLHF
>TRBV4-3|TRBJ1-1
CASSQGFPPGTGSLMNTEAFF
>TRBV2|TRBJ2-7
CASRDRAYEQYF
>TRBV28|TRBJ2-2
CASSLHRLAHRATGELFF
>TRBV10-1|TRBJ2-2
CASPSWADRGTGELFF
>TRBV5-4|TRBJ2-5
CASSKDRETQETQYF
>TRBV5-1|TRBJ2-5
CASSLAQETQYF
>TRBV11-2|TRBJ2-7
CASSPISGRGFEQYF
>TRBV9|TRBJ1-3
CASSAHTGTGNTIYF
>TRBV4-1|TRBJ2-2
CASSRAQGYEELFF
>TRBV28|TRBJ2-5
CASRRGRGLGGQETQYF
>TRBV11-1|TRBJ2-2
CASSLGLADNTGELFF
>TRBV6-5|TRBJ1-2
CASTPGQGTNYGYTF
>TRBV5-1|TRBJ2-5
CASSLGLAGVETQYF
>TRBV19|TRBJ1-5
CASSRPGGIGQPQHF
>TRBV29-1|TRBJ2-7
CSVTGASSYEQYF
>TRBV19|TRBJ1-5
CASSDRGPSNQPQHF
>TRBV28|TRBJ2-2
CASSSGAPGGKANTGELFF
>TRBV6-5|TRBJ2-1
CASRSSYNEQFF
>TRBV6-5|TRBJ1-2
CASREQGHYGYTF